This T cell receptor (beta chain) was captured by sequencing in a study of cytomegalovirus exposure and HLA in healthy donors. General study findings and limits: CMV antigen specificity of three CMV-associated chains was confirmed in vitro.

Sequencing used immunoSEQ multiplex PCR; TCRdb keeps in-frame clones, though not all of them. The data contain approximately 150,000 clones, 85% to 90% of them seen just once; the ten biggest clones take up roughly 1.5%. A word on this clone: Its target is unknown.

The CDR3 is 16 amino acids. V lost 7 bases to trimming and J lost 4 bases, with 22 bases between them. The sample taken for sequencing was PBMCs. This TCR came from a woman aged 25 to 45 in good health and CMV-seronegative. The chain uses TRBV23-1 and TRBJ1-2; tentative D call: TRBD1 (6 bases). TRBV23-1 is treated as an ORF (open reading frame) with a function not yet certain. Here the CDR3 reads CASTSPSQGLGYGYTF. The CDR3 DNA is TGCGCCAGCACGTCCCCCTCACAGGGCCTAGGCTATGGCTACACCTTC.